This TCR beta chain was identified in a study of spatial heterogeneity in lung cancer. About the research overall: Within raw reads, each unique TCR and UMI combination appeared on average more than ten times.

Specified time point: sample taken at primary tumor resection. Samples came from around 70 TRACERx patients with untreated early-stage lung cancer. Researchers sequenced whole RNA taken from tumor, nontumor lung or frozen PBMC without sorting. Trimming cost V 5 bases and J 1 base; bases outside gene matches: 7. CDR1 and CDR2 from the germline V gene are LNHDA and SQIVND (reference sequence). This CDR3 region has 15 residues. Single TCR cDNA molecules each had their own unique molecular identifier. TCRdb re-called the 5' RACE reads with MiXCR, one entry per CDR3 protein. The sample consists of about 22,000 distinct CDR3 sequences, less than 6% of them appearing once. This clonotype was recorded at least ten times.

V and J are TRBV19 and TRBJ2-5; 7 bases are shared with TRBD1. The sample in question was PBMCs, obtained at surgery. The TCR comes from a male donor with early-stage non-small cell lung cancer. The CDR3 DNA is TGTGCCAGTAGTGATCAACAGGGGTTCCAAGAGACCCAGTACTTC. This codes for CASSDQQGFQETQYF.